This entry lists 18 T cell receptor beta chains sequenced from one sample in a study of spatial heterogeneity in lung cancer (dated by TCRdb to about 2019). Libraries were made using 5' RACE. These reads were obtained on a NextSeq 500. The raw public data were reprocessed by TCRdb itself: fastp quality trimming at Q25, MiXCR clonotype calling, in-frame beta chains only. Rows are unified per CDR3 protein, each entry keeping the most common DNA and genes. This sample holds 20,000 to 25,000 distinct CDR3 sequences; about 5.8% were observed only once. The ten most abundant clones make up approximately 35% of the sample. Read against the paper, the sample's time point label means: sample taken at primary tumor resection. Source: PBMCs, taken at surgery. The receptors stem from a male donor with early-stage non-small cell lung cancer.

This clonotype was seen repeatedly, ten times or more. This chain's CDR3 is CASSPVDSGANVLTF. In DNA form, the CDR3 reads TGTGCCAGCTCACCAGTTGACTCTGGGGCCAACGTCCTGACTTTC. V usage is TRBV18 and J usage is TRBJ2-6; D unresolved. The CDR3 consists of 15 residues. Trimming stripped 2 bases from V and 0 bases from J, with 5 bases between. Germline values: CDR1 KGHSH, CDR2 LQKENI.

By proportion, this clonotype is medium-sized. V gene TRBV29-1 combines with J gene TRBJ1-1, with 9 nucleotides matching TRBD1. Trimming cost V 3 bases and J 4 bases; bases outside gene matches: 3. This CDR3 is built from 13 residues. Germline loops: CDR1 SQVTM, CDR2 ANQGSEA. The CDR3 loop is CSVETGGGTEAFF. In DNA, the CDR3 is TGCAGCGTTGAGACAGGGGGGGGCACTGAAGCTTTCTTT.

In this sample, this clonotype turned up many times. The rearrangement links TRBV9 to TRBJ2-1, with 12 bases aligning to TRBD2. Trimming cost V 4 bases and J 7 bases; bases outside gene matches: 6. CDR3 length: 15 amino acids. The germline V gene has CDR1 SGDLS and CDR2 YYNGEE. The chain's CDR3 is CASSSWTSGNNEQFF. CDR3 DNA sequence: TGTGCCAGCAGCTCCTGGACTAGCGGGAATAATGAGCAGTTCTTC.

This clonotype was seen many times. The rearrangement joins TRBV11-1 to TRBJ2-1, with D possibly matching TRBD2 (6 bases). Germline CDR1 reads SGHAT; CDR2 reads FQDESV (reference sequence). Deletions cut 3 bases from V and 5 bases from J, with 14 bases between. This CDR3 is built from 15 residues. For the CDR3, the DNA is TGTGCCAGCAGCTTCAGGAGGGCCACGCACAATGAGCAGTTCTTC. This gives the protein CASSFRRATHNEQFF.

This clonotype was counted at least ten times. In DNA, the CDR3 is TGCAGTGCTGAACCTGCGGGAGTGGAGACCCAGTACTTC. Translation: CSAEPAGVETQYF. The V call is TRBV20-1, the J call TRBJ2-5; TRBD2 matches 7 bases. Germline V gene lookup returns CDR1 DFQATT and CDR2 SNEGSKA (reference sequence). This CDR3 has 13 amino acids. Unmatched junction bases numbered 8, after V lost 5 bases and J lost 5 bases.

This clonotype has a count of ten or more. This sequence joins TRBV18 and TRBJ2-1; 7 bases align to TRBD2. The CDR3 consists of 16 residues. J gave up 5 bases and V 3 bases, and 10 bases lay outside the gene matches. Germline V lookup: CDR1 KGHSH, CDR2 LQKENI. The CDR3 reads CASSPFAGLGNNEQFF. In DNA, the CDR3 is TGTGCCAGCTCACCGTTTGCTGGACTAGGCAACAATGAGCAGTTCTTC.

The CDR3: CASSLGADTQYF. For the CDR3, the DNA is TGCGCCAGCAGCTTAGGCGCAGATACGCAGTATTTT. V is TRBV5-1 and J is TRBJ2-3; D remains unclear. V shed 2 bases and J shed 4 bases, with 5 bases lying between them. The germline CDR1 and CDR2 sequences are SGHRS and YFSETQ. This CDR3 is built from 12 residues. The full variable domain, completed using reference TRBV5-1 and TRBJ2-3, is KAGVTQTPRYLIKTRGQQVTLSCSPISGHRSVSWYQQTPGQGLQFLFEYFSETQRNKGNFPGRFSGRQFSNSRSEMNVSTLELGDSALYLCASSLGADTQYFGPGTRLTVL.

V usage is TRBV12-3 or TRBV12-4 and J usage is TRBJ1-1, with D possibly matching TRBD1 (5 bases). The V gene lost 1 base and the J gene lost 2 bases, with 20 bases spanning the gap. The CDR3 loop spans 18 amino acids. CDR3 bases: TGTGCCAGCAGTTTAGAAGTGGGACCCCCAAGAGGAAACACTGAAGCTTTCTTT. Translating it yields CASSLEVGPPRGNTEAFF.

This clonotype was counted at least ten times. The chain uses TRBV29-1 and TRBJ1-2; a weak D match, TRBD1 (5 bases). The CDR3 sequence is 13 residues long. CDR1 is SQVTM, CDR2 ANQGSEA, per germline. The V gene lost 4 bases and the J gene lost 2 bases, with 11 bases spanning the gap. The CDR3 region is CSVGGGDNYGYTF. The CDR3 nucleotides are TGCAGCGTTGGTGGCGGGGACAACTATGGCTACACCTTC.

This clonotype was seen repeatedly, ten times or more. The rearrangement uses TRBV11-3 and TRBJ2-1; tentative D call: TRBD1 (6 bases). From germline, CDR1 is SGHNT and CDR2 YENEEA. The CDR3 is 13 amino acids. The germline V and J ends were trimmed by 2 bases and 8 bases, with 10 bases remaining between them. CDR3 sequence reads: CASSLTGPHEQFF. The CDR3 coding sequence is TGTGCCAGCAGCTTAACAGGGCCCCATGAGCAGTTCTTC.

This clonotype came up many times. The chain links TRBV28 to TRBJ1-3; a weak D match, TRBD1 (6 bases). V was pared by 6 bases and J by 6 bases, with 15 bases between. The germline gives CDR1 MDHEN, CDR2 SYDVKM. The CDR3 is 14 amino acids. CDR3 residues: CASSSTGPLNTIYF. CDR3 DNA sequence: TGTGCCAGCAGCTCAACAGGGCCTCTAAACACCATATATTTT. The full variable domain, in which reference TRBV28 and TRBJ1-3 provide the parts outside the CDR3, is DVKVTQSSRYLVKRTGEKVFLECVQDMDHENMFWYRQDPGLGLRLIYFSYDVKMKEKGDIPEGYSVSREKKERFSLILESASTNQTSMYLCASSSTGPLNTIYFGEGSWLTVV.

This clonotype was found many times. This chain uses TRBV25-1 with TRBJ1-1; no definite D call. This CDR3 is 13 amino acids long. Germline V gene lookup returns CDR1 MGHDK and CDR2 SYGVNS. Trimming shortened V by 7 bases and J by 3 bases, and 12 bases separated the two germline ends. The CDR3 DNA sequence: TGTGCCAGCAAGCTGTCAGAATACACTGAAGCTTTCTTT. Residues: CASKLSEYTEAFF.

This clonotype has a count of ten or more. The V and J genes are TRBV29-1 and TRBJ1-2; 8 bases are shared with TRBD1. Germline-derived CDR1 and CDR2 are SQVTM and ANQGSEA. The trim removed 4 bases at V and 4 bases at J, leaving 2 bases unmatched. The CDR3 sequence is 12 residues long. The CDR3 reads CSVATGVYGYTF. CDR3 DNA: TGCAGCGTTGCGACAGGGGTCTATGGCTACACCTTC.

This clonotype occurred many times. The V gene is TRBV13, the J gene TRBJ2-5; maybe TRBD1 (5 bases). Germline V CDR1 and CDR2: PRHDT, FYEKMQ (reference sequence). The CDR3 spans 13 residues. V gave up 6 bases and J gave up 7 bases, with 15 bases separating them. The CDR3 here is CASSLTASVTQYF. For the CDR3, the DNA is TGTGCCAGCAGTCTGACAGCTTCCGTGACCCAGTACTTC.

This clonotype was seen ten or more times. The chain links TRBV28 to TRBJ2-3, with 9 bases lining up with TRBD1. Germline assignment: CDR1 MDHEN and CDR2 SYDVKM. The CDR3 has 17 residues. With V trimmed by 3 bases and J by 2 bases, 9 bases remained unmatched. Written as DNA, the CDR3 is TGTGCCAGCAGTTTGGGACAGGGTGTGGGCCTCACAGATACGCAGTATTTT. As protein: CASSLGQGVGLTDTQYF.

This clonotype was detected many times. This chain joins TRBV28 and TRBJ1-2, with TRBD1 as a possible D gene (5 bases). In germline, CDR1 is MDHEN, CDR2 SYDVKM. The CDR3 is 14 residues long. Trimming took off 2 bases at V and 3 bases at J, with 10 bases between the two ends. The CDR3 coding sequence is TGTGCCAGCAGTTTAGCGGACACTCACTATGGCTACACCTTC. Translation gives CASSLADTHYGYTF.

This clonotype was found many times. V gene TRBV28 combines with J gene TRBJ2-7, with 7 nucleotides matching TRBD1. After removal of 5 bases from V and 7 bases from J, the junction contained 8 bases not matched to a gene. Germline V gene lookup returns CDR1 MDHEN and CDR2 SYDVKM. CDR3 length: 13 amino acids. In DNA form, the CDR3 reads TGTGCCAGCAGTCCGGGACAGTCTGGGGAGCAGTACTTC. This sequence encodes CASSPGQSGEQYF.

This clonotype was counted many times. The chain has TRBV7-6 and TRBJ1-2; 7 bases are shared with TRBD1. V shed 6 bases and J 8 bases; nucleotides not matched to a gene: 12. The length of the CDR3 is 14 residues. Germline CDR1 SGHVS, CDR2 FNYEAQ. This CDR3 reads CASSSGQVAEGYTF. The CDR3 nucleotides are TGTGCCAGCAGTTCAGGACAGGTTGCTGAAGGCTACACCTTC.